This T cell receptor beta chain was retrieved from a study of blood T cell repertoires in COVID-19 (dated by TCRdb to the early 2020s). About the investigation overall: Collaborator samples came from the United States, Italy and Spain and covered acute and convalescent phases of COVID-19. The material from the prospective study consisted of cDNA or gDNA derived from T cells, B-cell-depleted T cells, or PBMCs. Subjects who had been exposed to COVID-19, were actively infected with it, or had recovered from it provided the deeply sampled blood TCRbeta repertoires that made up the dataset. The repertoires were released in a freely available public database intended as a resource for research on the immune response to SARS-CoV-2. The samples were drawn from the first 160 participants of the ongoing ImmuneRACE study and from 1,200 or so subjects provided by 6 global collaborators. Nearly every sample came with metadata listing a de-identified subject ID, COVID-19 status, age in years and sex. Where available, HLA class I and class II types were obtained from metadata supplied by the sample provider rather than from assay-based typing. Overall study results and their limits: The amount of clinical and demographic metadata varied by source and participant and was provided uncurated.

At the junction V is shortened by 7 bases and J by 7 bases, with 14 bases in between. The germline V gene yields SGHTA for CDR1 and FQGTGA for CDR2. From the cysteine up to the phenylalanine, the CDR3 has a length of 14 residues. Of the read, only the CDR3 DNA is kept; its 42 bases are in frame from base 1. The immunoSEQ Assay, a bias-controlled multiplex PCR, was used to amplify TCRbeta CDR3 regions from genomic DNA. The original pipeline was this. Nucleated cell counts per sample were estimated from amplification of reference gene primers within the assay. Sequence reads were collapsed and filtered to measure the absolute abundance of every unique TCRbeta CDR3 rearrangement. For each sample, productive Simpson clonality was calculated as the square root of Simpson's diversity index across productive rearrangements. Here the immuneACCESS table is served through TCRdb, limited to in-frame sequences with V and J called. Missing clones are a known gap in these copies; in checked studies unresolved V genes cover under half, and the rest lacks a known reason. Clone size and the V and J calls come from that table; the DNA yielded D and trimming. The sample yields approximately 350,000 clones; around 92% were counted once. The biggest ten clones account for 1.2% of the sample.

Collaborating institutions collected whole blood in K2EDTA tubes following their own protocols. For TCRbeta analysis, collaborator samples were shipped as frozen whole blood, as isolated PBMCs, or as DNA extracted from either sample type. Of note for this clone: Its antigen is currently not known. Base quality data are lacking; no much larger clone is found one base away.

The V and J segments used are TRBV7-3 and TRBJ1-6; tentative D gene TRBD1, with 6 bases matching. This TCR came from a man aged 35-49 years with acute or convalescent COVID-19. Sequencing was done on a sample of peripheral blood. The CDR3 has the sequence CASTKGTPNSPLHF. The base sequence is TGTGCCAGCACCAAAGGGACACCCAATTCACCCCTCCACTTT.